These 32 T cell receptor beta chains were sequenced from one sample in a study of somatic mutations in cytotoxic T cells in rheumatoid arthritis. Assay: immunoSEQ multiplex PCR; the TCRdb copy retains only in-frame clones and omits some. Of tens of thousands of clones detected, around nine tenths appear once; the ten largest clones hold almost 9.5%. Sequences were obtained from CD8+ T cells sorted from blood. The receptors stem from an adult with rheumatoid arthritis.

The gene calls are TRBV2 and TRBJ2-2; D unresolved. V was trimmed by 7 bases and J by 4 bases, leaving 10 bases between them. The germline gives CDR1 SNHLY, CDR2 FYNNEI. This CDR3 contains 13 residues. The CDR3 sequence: CASKFGLTGELFF. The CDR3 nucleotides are TGTGCCAGCAAATTTGGGCTCACCGGGGAGCTGTTTTTT.

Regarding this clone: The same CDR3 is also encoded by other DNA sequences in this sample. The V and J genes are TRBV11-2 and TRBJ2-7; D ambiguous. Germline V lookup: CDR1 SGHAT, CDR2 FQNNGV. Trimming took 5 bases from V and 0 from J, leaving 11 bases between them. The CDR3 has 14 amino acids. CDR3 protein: CASSPHGNSYEQYF. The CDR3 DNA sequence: TGTGCCAGCAGCCCACACGGTAACTCCTACGAGCAGTACTTC.

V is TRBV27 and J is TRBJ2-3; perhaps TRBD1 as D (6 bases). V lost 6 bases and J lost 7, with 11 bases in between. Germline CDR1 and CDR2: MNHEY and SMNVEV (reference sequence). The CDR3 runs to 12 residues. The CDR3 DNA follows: TGTGCCAGCAGCCCAGGACAGTATACGCAGTATTTT. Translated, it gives CASSPGQYTQYF.

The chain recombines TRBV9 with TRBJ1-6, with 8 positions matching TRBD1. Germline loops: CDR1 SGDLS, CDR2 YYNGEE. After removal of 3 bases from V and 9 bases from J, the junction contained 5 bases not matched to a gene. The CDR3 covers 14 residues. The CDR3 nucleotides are TGTGCCAGCAGCGAGGGACAGGAGGCTTCACCCCTCCACTTT. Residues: CASSEGQEASPLHF.

For the CDR3, the DNA is TGTGCCAGCAGTTTAGCGGGACAGTACAATGAGCAGTTCTTC. Protein product: CASSLAGQYNEQFF. J is TRBJ2-1 and V is TRBV27, with a tentative D call TRBD1 (7 bases). CDR1 and CDR2 from the germline V gene are MNHEY and SMNVEV (reference sequence). The CDR3 is made up of 14 amino acids. V was trimmed by 2 bases and J by 4 bases, leaving 9 bases between them.

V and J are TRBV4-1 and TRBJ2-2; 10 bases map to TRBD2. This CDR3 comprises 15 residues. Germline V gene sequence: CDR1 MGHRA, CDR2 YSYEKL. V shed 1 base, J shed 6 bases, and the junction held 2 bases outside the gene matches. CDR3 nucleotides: TGCGCCAGCAGCCAAGCGGGACTAGCGTCCGGGGAGCTGTTTTTT. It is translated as CASSQAGLASGELFF.

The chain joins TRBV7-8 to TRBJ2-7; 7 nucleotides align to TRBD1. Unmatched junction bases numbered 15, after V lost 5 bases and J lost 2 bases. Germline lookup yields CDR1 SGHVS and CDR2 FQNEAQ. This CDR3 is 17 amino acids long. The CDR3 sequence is CASSNKGGDREPYEQYF. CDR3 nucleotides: TGTGCCAGCAGCAACAAAGGAGGAGACAGGGAACCCTACGAGCAGTACTTC.

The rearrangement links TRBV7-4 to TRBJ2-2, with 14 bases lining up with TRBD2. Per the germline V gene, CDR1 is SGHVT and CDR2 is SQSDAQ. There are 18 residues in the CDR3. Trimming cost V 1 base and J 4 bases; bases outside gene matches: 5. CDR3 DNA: TGTGCCAGCAGCTTAGGACTAGCGGGAGGGCCTCTCACCGGGGAGCTGTTTTTT. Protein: CASSLGLAGGPLTGELFF. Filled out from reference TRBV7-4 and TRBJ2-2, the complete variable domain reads GAGVSQSPRYKVAKRGRDVALRCDSISGHVTLYWYRQTLGQGSEVLTYSQSDAQRDKSGRPSGRFSAERPERSVSTLKIQRTEQGDSAVYLCASSLGLAGGPLTGELFFGEGSRLTVL.

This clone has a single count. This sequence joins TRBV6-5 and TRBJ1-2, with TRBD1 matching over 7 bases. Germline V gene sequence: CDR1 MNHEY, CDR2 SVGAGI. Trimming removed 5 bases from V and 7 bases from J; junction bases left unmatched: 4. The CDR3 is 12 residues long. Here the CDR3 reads CASSGGGSGYTF. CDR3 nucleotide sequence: TGTGCCAGCAGTGGAGGGGGCTCTGGCTACACCTTC.

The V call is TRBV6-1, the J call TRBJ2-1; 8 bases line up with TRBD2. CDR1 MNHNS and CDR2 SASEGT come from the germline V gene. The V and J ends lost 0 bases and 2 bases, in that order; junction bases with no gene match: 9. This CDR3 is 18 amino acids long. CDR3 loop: CASSEASVAGGAYNEQFF. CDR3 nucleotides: TGTGCCAGCAGTGAAGCCTCTGTTGCGGGAGGTGCCTACAATGAGCAGTTCTTC.

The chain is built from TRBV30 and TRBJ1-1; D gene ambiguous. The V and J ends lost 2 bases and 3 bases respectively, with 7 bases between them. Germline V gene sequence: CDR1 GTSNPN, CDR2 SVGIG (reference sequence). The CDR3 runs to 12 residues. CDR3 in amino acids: CAWSPGDTEAFF. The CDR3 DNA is TGTGCCTGGAGTCCGGGAGACACTGAAGCTTTCTTT.

For the CDR3, the DNA is TGTGCCAGCAGTACGTATAAGAGCTCCTACAATGAGCAGTTCTTC. It encodes CASSTYKSSYNEQFF. The chain links TRBV27 to TRBJ2-1; D unclear. Looked up from germline, CDR1 is MNHEY and CDR2 is SMNVEV (reference sequence). Trimming took off 5 bases at V and 0 bases at J, with 11 bases between the two ends. This CDR3 spans 15 amino acids.

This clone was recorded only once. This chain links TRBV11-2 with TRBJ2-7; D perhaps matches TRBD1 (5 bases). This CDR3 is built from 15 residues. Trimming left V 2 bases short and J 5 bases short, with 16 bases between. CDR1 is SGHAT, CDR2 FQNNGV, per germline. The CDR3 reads CASSLRRGTEHEQYF. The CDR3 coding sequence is TGTGCCAGCAGCTTACGTAGGGGCACAGAACACGAGCAGTACTTC.

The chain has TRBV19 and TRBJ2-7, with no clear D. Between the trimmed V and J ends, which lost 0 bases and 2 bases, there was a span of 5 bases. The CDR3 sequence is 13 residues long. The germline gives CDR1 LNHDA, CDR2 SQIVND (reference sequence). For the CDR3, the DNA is TGTGCCAGTAGTATAGACAGGACCTACGAGCAGTACTTC. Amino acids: CASSIDRTYEQYF.

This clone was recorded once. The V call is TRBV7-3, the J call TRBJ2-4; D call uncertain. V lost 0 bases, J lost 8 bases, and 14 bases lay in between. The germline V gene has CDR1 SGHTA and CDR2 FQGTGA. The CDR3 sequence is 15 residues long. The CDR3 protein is CASSLTGSWADIQYF. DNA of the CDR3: TGTGCCAGCAGCTTAACGGGTAGCTGGGCGGACATTCAGTACTTC. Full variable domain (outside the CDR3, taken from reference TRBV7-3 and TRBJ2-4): GAGVSQTPSNKVTEKGKYVELRCDPISGHTALYWYRQSLGQGPEFLIYFQGTGAADDSGLPNDRFFAVRPEGSVSTLKIQRTERGDSAVYLCASSLTGSWADIQYFGAGTRLSVL.

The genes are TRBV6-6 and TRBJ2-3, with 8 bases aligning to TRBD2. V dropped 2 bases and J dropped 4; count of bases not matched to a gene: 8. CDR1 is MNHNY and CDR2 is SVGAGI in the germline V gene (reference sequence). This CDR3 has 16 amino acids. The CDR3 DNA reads TGTGCCAGCAGTTACCCAGCGGGAGCGTTGGCAGATACGCAGTATTTT. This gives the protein CASSYPAGALADTQYF.

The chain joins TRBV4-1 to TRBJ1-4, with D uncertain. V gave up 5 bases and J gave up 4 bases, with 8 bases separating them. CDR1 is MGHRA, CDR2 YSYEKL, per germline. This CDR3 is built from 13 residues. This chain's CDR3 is CASSEFLNEKLFF. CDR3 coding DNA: TGCGCCAGCAGCGAATTCCTTAATGAAAAACTGTTTTTT.

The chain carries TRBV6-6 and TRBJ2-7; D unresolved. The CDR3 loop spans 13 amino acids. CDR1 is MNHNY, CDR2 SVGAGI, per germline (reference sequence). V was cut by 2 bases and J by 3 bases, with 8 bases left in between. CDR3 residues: CASSYHQDYEQYF. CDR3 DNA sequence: TGTGCCAGCAGTTACCACCAGGACTACGAGCAGTACTTC.

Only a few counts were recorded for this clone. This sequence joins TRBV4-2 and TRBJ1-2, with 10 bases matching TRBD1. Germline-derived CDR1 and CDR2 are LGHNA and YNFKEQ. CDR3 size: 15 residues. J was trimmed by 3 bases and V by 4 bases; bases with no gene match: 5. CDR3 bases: TGTGCCAGCAGCCCAACCGGGACAGGGGACTATGGCTACACCTTC. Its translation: CASSPTGTGDYGYTF.

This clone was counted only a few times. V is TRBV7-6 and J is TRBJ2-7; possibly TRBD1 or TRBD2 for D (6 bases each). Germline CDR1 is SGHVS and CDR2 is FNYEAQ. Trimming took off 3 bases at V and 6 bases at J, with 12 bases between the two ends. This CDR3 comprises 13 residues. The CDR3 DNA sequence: TGTGCCAGCAGCTTCGGGGGCCAGGGCGAGCAGTACTTC. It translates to CASSFGGQGEQYF.

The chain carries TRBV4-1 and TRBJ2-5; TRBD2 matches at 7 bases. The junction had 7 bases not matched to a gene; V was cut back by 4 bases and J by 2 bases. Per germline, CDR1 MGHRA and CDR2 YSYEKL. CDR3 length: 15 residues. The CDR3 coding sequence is TGCGCCAGCAGCCGCCAGAGCGGGATACAAGAGACCCAGTACTTC. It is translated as CASSRQSGIQETQYF.

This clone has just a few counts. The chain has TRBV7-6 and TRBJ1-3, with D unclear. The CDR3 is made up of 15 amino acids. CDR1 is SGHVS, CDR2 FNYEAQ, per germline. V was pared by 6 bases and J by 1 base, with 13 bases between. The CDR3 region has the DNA TGTGCCAGCAGTTTGGGGTTCGTGTCTGGAAACACCATATATTTT. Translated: CASSLGFVSGNTIYF. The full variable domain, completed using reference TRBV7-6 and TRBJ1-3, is GAGVSQSPRYKVTKRGQDVALRCDPISGHVSLYWYRQALGQGPEFLTYFNYEAQQDKSGLPNDRFSAERPEGSISTLTIQRTEQRDSAMYRCASSLGFVSGNTIYFGEGSWLTVV.

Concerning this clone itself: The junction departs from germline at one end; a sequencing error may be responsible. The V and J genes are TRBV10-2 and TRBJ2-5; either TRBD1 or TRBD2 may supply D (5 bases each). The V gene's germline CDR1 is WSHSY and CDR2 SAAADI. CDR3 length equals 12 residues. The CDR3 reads CATEGPQEAQYF. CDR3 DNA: TGCGCCACCGAGGGACCGCAAGAGGCCCAGTACTTC.

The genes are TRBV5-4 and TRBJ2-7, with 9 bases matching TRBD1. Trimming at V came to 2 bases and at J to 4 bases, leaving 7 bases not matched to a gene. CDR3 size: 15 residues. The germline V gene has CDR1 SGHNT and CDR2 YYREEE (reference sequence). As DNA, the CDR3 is TGTGCCAGCAGCTTTGGGACAGGGACAGCGTACGAGCAGTACTTC. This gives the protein CASSFGTGTAYEQYF.

CDR3 amino acids: CASSPGGEANEKLFF. The CDR3 bases are TGTGCCAGCAGTCCTGGGGGGGAGGCTAATGAAAAACTGTTTTTT. This chain joins TRBV27 and TRBJ1-4, with a tentative D call TRBD1 (5 bases). This CDR3 has 15 residues. Trimming took 5 bases from V and 3 from J, leaving 13 bases between them. CDR1 and CDR2 (germline): MNHEY, SMNVEV (reference sequence). The full variable domain, rest sourced from reference TRBV27 and TRBJ1-4, is EAQVTQNPRYLITVTGKKLTVTCSQNMNHEYMSWYRQDPGLGLRQIYYSMNVEVTDKGDVPEGYKVSRKEKRNFPLILESPSPNQTSLYFCASSPGGEANEKLFFGSGTQLSVL.

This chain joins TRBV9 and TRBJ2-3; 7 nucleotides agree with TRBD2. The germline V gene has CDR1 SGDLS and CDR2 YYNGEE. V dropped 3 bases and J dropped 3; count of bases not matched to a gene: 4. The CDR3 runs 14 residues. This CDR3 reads CASSEAGGTDTQYF. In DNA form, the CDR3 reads TGTGCCAGCAGCGAAGCCGGGGGGACAGATACGCAGTATTTT.

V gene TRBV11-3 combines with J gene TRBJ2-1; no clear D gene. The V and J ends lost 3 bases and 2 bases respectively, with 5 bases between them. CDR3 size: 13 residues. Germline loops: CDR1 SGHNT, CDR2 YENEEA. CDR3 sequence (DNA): TGTGCCAGCAGCTTGCGCCCCTACAATGAGCAGTTCTTC. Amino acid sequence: CASSLRPYNEQFF.

The DNA for the CDR3 is TGTGCCAGCAGCCCTCAGTTAGGGTTGGAGACCCAGTACTTC. This codes for CASSPQLGLETQYF. The chain employs TRBV11-2 and TRBJ2-5; D remains ambiguous. V was clipped by 5 bases and J by 5 bases, with 15 bases between them. Germline values: CDR1 SGHAT, CDR2 FQNNGV. This CDR3 spans 14 amino acids.

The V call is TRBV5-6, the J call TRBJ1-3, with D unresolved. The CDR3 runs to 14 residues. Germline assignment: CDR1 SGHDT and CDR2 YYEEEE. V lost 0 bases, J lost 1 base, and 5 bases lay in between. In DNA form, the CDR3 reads TGTGCCAGCAGCTTGGACTATTCTGGAAACACCATATATTTT. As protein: CASSLDYSGNTIYF.

The CDR3: CASNNGANGELFF. The CDR3 region has the DNA TGTGCCAGCAATAACGGGGCTAACGGGGAGCTGTTTTTT. This chain links TRBV28 with TRBJ2-2; possibly TRBD1 or TRBD2 for D (5 bases each). CDR1 is MDHEN, CDR2 SYDVKM, per germline. Trimming removed 7 bases at V and 7 bases at J, with 13 bases between. This CDR3 has 13 residues.

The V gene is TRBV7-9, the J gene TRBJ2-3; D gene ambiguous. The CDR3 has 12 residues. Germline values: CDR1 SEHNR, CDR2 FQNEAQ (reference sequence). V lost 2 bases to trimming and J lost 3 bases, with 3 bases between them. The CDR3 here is CASSLYTDTQYF. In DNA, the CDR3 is TGTGCCAGCAGCTTATATACAGATACGCAGTATTTT.

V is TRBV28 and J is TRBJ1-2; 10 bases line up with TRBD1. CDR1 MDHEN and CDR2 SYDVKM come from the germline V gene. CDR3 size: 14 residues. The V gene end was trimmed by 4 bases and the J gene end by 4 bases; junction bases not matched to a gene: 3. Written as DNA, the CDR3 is TGTGCCAGCAGTTCGACAGGGGGCGCCTATGGCTACACCTTC. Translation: CASSSTGGAYGYTF.